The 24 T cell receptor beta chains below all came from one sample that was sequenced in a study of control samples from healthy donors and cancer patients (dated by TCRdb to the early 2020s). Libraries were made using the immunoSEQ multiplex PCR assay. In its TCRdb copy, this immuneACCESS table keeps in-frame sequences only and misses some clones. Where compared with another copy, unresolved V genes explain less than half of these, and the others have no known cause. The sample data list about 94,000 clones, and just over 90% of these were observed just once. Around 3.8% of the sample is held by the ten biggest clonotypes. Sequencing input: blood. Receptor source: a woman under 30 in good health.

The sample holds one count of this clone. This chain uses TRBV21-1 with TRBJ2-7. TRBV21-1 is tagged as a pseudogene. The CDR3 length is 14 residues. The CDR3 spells CASSKVTRTYEQYF. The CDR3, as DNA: TGTGCCAGCAGCAAAGTGACCAGGACGTACGAGCAGTACTTC.

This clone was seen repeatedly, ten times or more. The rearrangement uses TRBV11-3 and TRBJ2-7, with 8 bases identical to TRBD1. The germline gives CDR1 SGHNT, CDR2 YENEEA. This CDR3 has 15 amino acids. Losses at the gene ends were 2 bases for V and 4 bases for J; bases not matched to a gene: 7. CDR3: CASSLYGTGHYEQYF. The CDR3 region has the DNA TGTGCCAGCAGCTTATACGGGACAGGTCATTACGAGCAGTACTTC.

The CDR3 here is CASSVRGGDTGELFF. Written as DNA, the CDR3 is TGTGCCAGCAGCGTACGGGGGGGCGACACCGGGGAGCTGTTTTTT. The V and J genes are TRBV7-9 and TRBJ2-2; 8 bases are a match to TRBD2. Trimming removed 5 bases from V and 3 bases from J; junction bases left unmatched: 5. This CDR3 has 15 amino acids. The germline CDR1 and CDR2 sequences are SEHNR and FQNEAQ (reference sequence).

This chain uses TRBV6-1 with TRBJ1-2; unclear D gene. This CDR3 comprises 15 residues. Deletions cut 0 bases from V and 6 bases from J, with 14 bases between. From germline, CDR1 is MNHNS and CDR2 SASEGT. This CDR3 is CASSEAGLLEDGYTF. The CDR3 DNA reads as TGTGCCAGCAGTGAAGCGGGCCTTCTGGAGGATGGCTACACCTTC.

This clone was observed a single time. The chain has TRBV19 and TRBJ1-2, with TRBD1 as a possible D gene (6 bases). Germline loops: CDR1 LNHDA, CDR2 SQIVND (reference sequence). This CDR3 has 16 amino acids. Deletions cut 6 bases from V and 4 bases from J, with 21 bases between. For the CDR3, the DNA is TGTGCCAGTAGACTCCAACCATTACAGGGCAGCTATGGCTACACCTTC. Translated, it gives CASRLQPLQGSYGYTF.

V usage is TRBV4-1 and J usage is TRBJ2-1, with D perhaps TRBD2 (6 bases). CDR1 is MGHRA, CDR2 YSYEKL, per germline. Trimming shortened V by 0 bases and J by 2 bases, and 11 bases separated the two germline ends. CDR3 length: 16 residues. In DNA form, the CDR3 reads TGCGCCAGCAGCCAAGAGGCCGGGGGAGCCTACAATGAGCAGTTCTTC. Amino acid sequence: CASSQEAGGAYNEQFF.

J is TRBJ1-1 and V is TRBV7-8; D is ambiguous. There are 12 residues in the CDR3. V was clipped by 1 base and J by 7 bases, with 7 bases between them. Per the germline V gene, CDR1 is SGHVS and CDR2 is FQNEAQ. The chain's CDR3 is CASSLVVSEAFF. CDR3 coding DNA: TGTGCCAGCAGCTTAGTTGTGAGTGAAGCTTTCTTT.

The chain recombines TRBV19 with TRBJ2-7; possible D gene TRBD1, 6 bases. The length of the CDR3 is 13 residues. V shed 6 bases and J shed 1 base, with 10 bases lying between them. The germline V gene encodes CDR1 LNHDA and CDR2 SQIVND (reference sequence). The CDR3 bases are TGTGCCAGTAGGAACGGACAGTCCTACGAGCAGTACTTC. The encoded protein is CASRNGQSYEQYF.

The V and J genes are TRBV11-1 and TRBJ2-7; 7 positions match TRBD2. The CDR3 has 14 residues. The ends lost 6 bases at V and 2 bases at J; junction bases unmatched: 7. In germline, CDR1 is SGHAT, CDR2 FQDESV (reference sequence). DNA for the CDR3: TGTGCCAGCAGTGAGGGTCTAGCGGCCTACGAGCAGTACTTC. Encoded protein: CASSEGLAAYEQYF.

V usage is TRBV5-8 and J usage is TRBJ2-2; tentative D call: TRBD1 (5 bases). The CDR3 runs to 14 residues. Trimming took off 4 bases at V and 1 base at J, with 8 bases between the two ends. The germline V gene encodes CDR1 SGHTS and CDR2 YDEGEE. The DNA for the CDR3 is TGTGCCAGCAGCCATCAGGGGAACACCGGGGAGCTGTTTTTT. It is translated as CASSHQGNTGELFF.

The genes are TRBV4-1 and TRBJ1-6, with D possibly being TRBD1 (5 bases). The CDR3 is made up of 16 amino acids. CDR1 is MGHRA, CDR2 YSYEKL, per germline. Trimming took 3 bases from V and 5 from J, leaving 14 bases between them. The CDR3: CASSQGGMANNSPLHF. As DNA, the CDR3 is TGCGCCAGCAGCCAGGGGGGGATGGCTAATAATTCACCCCTCCACTTT.

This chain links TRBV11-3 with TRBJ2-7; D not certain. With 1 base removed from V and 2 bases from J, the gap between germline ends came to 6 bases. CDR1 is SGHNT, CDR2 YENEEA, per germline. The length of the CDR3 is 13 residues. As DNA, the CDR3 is TGTGCCAGCAGCTTAGGACAAACCTACGAGCAGTACTTC. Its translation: CASSLGQTYEQYF.

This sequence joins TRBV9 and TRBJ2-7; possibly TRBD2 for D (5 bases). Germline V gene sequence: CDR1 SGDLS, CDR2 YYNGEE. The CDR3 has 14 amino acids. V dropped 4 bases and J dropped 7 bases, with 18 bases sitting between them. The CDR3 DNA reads TGTGCCAGCAGCCCCCTCCGGGGAGTGCGGGAGCAGTACTTC. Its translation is CASSPLRGVREQYF.

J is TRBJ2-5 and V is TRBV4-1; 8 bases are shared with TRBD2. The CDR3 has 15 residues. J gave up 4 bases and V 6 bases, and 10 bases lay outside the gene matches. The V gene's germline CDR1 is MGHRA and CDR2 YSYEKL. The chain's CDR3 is CASRRDDGGAETQYF. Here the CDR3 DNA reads TGCGCCAGCAGACGGGACGACGGGGGGGCAGAGACCCAGTACTTC.

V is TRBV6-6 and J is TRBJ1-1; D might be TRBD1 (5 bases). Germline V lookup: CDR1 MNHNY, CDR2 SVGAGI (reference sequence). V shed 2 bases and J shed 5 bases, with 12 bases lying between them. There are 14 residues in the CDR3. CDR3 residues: CASSYRGAQTEAFF. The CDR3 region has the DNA TGTGCCAGCAGTTACAGAGGGGCGCAGACTGAAGCTTTCTTT.

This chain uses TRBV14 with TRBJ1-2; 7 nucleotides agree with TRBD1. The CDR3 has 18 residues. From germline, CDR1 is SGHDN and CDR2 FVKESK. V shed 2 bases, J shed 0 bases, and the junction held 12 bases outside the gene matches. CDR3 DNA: TGTGCCAGCAGCCAAAGGGGGCTAAAGGGCTCCACTAACTATGGCTACACCTTC. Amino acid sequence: CASSQRGLKGSTNYGYTF.

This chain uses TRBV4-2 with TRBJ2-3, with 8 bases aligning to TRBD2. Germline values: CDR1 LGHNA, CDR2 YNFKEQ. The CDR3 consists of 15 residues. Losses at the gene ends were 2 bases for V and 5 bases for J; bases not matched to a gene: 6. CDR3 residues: CASSQSGGYGDTQYF. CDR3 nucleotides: TGTGCCAGCAGCCAAAGCGGGGGCTATGGAGATACGCAGTATTTT.

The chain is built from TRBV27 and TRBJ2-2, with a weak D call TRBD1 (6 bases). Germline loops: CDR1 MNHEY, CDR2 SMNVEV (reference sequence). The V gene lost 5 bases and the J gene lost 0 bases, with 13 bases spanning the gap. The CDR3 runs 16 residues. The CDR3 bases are TGTGCCAGCAGTACAGGGTCGGAGGCGAACACCGGGGAGCTGTTTTTT. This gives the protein CASSTGSEANTGELFF.

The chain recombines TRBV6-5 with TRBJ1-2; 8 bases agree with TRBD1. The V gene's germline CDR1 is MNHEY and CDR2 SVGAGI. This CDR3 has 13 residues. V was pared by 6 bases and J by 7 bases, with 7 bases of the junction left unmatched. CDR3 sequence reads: CASRGQDSRGYTF. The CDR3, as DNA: TGTGCCAGCAGGGGACAGGACAGTCGTGGCTACACCTTC.

The CDR3 bases are TGTGCCAGCTCACGGGGACAGATGAACACTGAAGCTTTCTTT. It yields the protein CASSRGQMNTEAFF. The V and J genes are TRBV18 and TRBJ1-1, with 7 positions matching TRBD1. Germline V CDR1 and CDR2: KGHSH, LQKENI. V gave up 4 bases and J gave up 0 bases; unmatched junction bases: 2. The CDR3 extends over 14 amino acids.

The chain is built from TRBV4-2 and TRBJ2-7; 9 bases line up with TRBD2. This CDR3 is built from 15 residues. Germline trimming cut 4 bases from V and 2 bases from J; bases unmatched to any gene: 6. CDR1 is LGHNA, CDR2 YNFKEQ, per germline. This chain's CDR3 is CASSLSSGDTYEQYF. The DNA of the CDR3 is TGTGCCAGCAGCCTCTCTAGCGGGGACACCTACGAGCAGTACTTC.

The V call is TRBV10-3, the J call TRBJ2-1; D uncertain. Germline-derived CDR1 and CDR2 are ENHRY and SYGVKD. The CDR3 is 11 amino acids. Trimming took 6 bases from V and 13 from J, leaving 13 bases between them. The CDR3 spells CAIRSDHSQFF. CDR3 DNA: TGTGCCATCAGATCAGACCATTCCCAGTTCTTC.

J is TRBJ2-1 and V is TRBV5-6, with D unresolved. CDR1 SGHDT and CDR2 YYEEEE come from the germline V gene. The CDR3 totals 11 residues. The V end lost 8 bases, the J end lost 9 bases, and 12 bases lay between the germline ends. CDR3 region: CASLGNGEQFF. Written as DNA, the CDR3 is TGTGCCAGTCTGGGAAATGGTGAGCAGTTCTTC.

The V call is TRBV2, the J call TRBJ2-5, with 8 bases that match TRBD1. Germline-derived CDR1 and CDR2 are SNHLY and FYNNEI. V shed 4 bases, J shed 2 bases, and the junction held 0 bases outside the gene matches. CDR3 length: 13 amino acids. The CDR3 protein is CASSGTGQETQYF. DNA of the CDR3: TGTGCCAGCAGTGGGACAGGGCAAGAGACCCAGTACTTC.